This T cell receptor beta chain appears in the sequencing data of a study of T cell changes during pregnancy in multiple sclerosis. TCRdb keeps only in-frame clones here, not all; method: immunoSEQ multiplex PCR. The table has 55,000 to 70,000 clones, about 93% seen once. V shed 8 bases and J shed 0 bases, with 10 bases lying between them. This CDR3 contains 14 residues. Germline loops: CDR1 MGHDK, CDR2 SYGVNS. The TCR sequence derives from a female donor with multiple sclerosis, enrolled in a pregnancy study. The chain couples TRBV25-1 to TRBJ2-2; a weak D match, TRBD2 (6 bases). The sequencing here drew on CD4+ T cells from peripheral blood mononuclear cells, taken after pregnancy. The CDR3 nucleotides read TGTGCCAGCGGGGGGAAGGCGAACACCGGGGAGCTGTTTTTT. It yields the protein CASGGKANTGELFF.